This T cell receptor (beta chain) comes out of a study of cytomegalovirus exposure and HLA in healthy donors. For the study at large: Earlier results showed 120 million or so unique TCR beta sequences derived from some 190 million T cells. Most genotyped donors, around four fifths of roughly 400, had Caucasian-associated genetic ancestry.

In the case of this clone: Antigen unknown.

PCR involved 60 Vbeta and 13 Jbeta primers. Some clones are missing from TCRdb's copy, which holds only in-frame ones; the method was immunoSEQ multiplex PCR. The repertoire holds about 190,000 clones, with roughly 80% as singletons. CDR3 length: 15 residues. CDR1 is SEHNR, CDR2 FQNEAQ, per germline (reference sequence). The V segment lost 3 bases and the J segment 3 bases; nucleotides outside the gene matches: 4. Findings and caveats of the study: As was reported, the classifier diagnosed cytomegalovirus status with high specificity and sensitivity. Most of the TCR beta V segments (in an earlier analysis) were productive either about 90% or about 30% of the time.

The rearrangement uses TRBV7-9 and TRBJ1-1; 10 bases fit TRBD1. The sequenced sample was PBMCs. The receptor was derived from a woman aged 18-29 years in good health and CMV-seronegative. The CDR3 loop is CASSFRDRGYTEAFF. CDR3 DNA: TGTGCCAGCAGCTTCCGGGACAGGGGCTACACTGAAGCTTTCTTT.